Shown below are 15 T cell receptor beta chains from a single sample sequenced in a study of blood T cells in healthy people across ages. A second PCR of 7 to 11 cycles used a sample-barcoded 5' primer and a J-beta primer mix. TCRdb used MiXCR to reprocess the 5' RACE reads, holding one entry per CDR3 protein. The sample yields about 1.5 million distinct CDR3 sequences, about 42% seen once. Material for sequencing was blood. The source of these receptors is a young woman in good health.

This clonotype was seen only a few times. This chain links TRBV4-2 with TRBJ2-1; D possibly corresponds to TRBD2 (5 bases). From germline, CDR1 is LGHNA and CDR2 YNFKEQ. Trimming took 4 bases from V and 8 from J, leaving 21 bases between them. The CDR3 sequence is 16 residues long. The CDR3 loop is CASSPAKSSGTDEQFF. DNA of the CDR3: TGTGCCAGCAGCCCAGCCAAGAGCAGCGGAACTGATGAGCAGTTCTTC.

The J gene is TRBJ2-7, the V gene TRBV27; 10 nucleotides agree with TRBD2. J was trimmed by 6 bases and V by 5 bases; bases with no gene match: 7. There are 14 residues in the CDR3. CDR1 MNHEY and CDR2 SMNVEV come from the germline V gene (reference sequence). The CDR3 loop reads CASSAGLAAGEQYF. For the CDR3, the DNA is TGTGCCAGCAGTGCAGGACTAGCGGCGGGCGAGCAGTACTTC.

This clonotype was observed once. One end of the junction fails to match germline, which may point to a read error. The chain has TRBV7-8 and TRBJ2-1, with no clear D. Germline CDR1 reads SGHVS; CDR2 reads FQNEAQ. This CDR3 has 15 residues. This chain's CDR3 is CANSPVLDSYNEQFF. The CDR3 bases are TGTGCCAACAGCCCTGTCCTGGACTCCTACAATGAGCAGTTCTTC.

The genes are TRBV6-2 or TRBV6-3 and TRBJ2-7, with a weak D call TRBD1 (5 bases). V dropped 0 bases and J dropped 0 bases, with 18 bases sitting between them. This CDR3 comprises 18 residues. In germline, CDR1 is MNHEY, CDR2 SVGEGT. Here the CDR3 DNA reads TGTGCCAGCAGTTACTCGAAATGGGATATACAGGACTCCTACGAGCAGTACTTC. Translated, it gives CASSYSKWDIQDSYEQYF.

The CDR3 DNA is TGTGCCAGCAGCCAAGGACTAGCGGGCGGGTCTCAAGAGACCCAGTACTTC. This gives the protein CASSQGLAGGSQETQYF. The rearrangement links TRBV4-2 to TRBJ2-5; 10 nucleotides agree with TRBD2. Germline trimming cut 1 base from V and 2 bases from J; bases unmatched to any gene: 7. This CDR3 region has 17 residues. The germline V gene has CDR1 LGHNA and CDR2 YNFKEQ.

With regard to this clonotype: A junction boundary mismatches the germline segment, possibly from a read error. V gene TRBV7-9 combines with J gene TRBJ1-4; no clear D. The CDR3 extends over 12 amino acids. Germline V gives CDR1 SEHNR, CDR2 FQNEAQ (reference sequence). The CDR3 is CASSGEIQKLFF. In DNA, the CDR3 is TGTGCCAGCAGCGGAGAGATTCAAAAGCTGTTTTTT.

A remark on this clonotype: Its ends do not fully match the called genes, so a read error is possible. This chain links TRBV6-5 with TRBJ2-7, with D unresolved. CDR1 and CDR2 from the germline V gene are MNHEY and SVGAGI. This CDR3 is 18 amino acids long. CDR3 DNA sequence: TGTGCCAGCAGTTACTCGATACCGTGGGTGGCGGTTCGATACGAGCGGTACTTC. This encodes CASSYSIPWVAVRYERYF.

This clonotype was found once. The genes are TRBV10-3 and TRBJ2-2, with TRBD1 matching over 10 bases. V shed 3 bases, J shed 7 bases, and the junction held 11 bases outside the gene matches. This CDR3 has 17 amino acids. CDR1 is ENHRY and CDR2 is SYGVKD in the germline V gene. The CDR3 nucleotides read TGTGCCATCAGTGACCCCGGGGACAGGGGAATCGGCGGGGAGCTGTTTTTT. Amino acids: CAISDPGDRGIGGELFF.

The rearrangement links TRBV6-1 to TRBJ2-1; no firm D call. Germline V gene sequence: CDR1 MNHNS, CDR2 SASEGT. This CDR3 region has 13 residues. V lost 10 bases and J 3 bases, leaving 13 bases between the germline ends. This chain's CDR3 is CAIPGRNYNEQFF. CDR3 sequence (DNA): TGTGCCATCCCGGGCAGGAACTACAATGAGCAGTTCTTC.

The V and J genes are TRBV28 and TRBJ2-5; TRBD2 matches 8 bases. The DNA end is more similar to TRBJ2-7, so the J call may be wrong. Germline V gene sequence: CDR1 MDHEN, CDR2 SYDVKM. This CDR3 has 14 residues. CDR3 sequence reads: CASNSGTRLYEQYF. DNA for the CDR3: TGTGCCAGCAATTCTGGGACTAGGCTCTACGAGCAGTACTTC.

This CDR3 reads CASSLTAGAQYF. The CDR3 DNA follows: TGTGCCAGCAGTCTAACCGCCGGGGCGCAGTATTTT. The chain joins TRBV5-4 to TRBJ2-3; tentatively, D is TRBD2 (5 bases). This CDR3 spans 12 amino acids. CDR1 and CDR2 (germline): SGHNT, YYREEE (reference sequence). With 5 bases removed from V and 10 bases from J, the gap between germline ends came to 14 bases.

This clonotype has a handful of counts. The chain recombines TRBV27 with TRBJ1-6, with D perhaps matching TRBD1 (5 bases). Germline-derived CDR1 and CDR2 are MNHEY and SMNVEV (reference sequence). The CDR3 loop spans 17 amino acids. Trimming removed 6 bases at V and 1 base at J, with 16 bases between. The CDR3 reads CASRPNRFSSYNSPLHF. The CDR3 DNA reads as TGTGCCAGCAGACCCAACAGGTTCAGTTCCTATAATTCACCCCTCCACTTT.

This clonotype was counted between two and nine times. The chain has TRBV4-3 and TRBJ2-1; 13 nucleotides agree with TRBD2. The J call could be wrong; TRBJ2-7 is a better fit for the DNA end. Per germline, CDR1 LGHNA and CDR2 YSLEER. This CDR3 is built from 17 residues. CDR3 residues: CASSQARLAGGYNEQYF. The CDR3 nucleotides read TGCGCCAGCAGCCAAGCCCGACTAGCGGGGGGTTACAATGAGCAGTACTTC.

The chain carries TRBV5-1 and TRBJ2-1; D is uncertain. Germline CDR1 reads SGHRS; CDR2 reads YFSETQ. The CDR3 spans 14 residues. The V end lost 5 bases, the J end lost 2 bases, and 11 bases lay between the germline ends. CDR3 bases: TGCGCCAGCAGGTCGGCGGAAACCTACAATGAGCAGTTCTTC. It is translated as CASRSAETYNEQFF.

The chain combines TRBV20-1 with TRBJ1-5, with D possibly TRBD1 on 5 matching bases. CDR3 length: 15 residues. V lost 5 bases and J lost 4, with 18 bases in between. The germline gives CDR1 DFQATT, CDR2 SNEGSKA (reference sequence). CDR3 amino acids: CSAANPGLPNQPQHF. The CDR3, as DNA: TGCAGTGCTGCAAATCCGGGACTACCAAATCAGCCCCAGCATTTT.